These 11 T cell receptor beta chains came from one sample sequenced in a study of CD8 T cells in ankylosing spondylitis. These TCRs' antigens remain unknown. TCRdb ran MiXCR on the 5' RACE reads and lists one entry per CDR3 protein. The table records about 540,000 distinct CDR3 sequences, more than 9.5% of them present only once. General study findings and limits: A motif in TCR beta, a set of roughly eight highly homologous variants, appeared characteristic of ankylosing spondylitis blood.

Sequencing input: blood, either unsorted or a sorted T cell fraction (not recorded which). Receptor source: a male donor with ankylosing spondylitis.

The sample holds one count of this clonotype. V is TRBV10-2 and J is TRBJ2-1, with TRBD2 identical over 8 bases. Germline values: CDR1 WSHSY, CDR2 SAAADI. The CDR3 covers 16 residues. V shed 6 bases and J 5 bases; nucleotides not matched to a gene: 12. Here the CDR3 reads CASRGQTSGPNNEQFF. CDR3 nucleotide sequence: TGCGCCAGCAGGGGACAAACTAGCGGACCGAACAATGAGCAGTTCTTC.

J is TRBJ2-7 and V is TRBV27; 12 positions agree with TRBD1. V gave up 6 bases and J gave up 4 bases; unmatched junction bases: 7. This CDR3 has 15 residues. Germline CDR1 and CDR2: MNHEY and SMNVEV (reference sequence). Written as DNA, the CDR3 is TGTGCCAGCAGAAGTCCGGGACAGGGGGCTTACGAGCAGTACTTC. Translating gives CASRSPGQGAYEQYF.

The chain couples TRBV6-1 to TRBJ2-7; D is uncertain. The germline V and J ends were trimmed by 1 base and 3 bases, with 7 bases remaining between them. The CDR3 spans 13 residues. Germline V gene sequence: CDR1 MNHNS, CDR2 SASEGT. The CDR3: CASSEDLDYEQYF. CDR3 sequence (DNA): TGTGCCAGCAGTGAAGATCTAGACTACGAGCAGTACTTC.

This clonotype was seen only a few times. This rearrangement joins TRBV5-5 to TRBJ1-6; 7 nucleotides line up with TRBD1. CDR3 size: 13 residues. Looked up from germline, CDR1 is SGHKS and CDR2 is YYEKEE (reference sequence). The V segment lost 4 bases and the J segment 14 bases; nucleotides outside the gene matches: 9. The CDR3 spells CASSKWTGQALHF. CDR3 DNA: TGTGCCAGCAGCAAGTGGACAGGTCAAGCCCTCCACTTT.

The chain recombines TRBV5-1 with TRBJ2-1, with 13 nucleotides matching TRBD2. V was pared by 4 bases and J by 0 bases, with 1 base of the junction left unmatched. Germline CDR1 reads SGHRS; CDR2 reads YFSETQ. The CDR3 totals 16 residues. The CDR3 reads CASSGTSGISYNEQFF. Written as DNA, the CDR3 is TGCGCCAGCAGCGGGACTAGCGGGATCTCCTACAATGAGCAGTTCTTC.

This chain joins TRBV28 and TRBJ2-7; 8 nucleotides align to TRBD1. Germline V gives CDR1 MDHEN, CDR2 SYDVKM. The CDR3 is 13 amino acids. J was trimmed by 2 bases and V by 4 bases; bases with no gene match: 1. Written as DNA, the CDR3 is TGTGCCAGCAGTTCAGGGGGCACCTACGAGCAGTACGTC. Translated, it gives CASSSGGTYEQYV.

Comments on this clonotype: The junction departs from the called germline gene at one end, perhaps through a read error. The gene calls are TRBV20-1 and TRBJ2-3; 9 bases line up with TRBD2. CDR1 and CDR2 from the germline V gene are DFQATT and SNEGSKA (reference sequence). There are 16 residues in the CDR3. CDR3: CSARGGAGGSTDTQYF. The CDR3 nucleotides are TGCAGTGCCAGAGGTGGAGCGGGGGGTAGCACAGATACGCAGTATTTT.

The rearrangement links TRBV3-1 to TRBJ2-5; 9 bases align to TRBD1. The CDR3 loop spans 17 amino acids. Looked up from germline, CDR1 is LGHDT and CDR2 is YNNKEL (reference sequence). J gave up 4 bases and V 1 base, and 10 bases lay outside the gene matches. Here the CDR3 DNA reads TGTGCCAGCAGCCAAGGAGCGGGACAGGGTCTTCGAGAGACCCAGTACTTC. Translating it yields CASSQGAGQGLRETQYF.

This chain links TRBV5-4 with TRBJ2-2, with a weak D call TRBD1 (5 bases). The V gene's germline CDR1 is SGHNT and CDR2 YYREEE (reference sequence). The CDR3 runs to 16 residues. Trimming pared 3 bases from V and 1 base from J, leaving 13 bases between. CDR3 coding DNA: TGTGCCAGCAGCTCTGACAGATTCCAGAACACCGGGGAGCTGTTTTTT. This translates into CASSSDRFQNTGELFF.

This clonotype was counted between two and nine times. The chain carries TRBV28 and TRBJ2-1; possible D gene TRBD2, 5 bases. Trimming removed 7 bases from V and 4 bases from J, with 14 bases in between. CDR1 and CDR2 (germline): MDHEN, SYDVKM. The CDR3 sequence is 14 residues long. Here the CDR3 reads CASTLLGRYNEQFF. The CDR3 DNA reads as TGTGCCAGCACCCTTTTGGGGAGATACAATGAGCAGTTCTTC.

This clonotype showed up many times. This chain connects TRBV7-9 to TRBJ2-2, with TRBD2 matching 8 bases. V gave up 6 bases and J gave up 0 bases; unmatched junction bases: 6. CDR3 length: 16 residues. In germline, CDR1 is SEHNR, CDR2 FQNEAQ (reference sequence). CDR3 DNA sequence: TGTGCCAGCAGTTTGGGGACTAGTGCGAACACCGGGGAGCTGTTTTTT. Encoded protein: CASSLGTSANTGELFF.